This T cell receptor beta chain stems from a study of blood T cell repertoires in COVID-19. Study-level information: Donors in the United States, Italy and Spain gave samples during acute or convalescent COVID-19. T cells, B-cell-depleted T cells, or PBMCs supplied cDNA or gDNA.

Patients of the Seattle cohort, enrolled during active infection, were followed longitudinally. The authors' processing: The authors estimated nucleated cell counts from reference gene primer amplification. Profiling relied on immunoSEQ multiplex PCR, and the TCRdb table lists in-frame clones only, not all of them. The DNA was the basis for D and trimming; V, J and clone size are from that table. The sample includes 250,000 to 350,000 clones, approximately 90% of them seen just once. The receptor comes from a woman in her twenties or thirties with COVID-19, enrolled during active disease. The sample taken for sequencing was peripheral blood.

The CDR3 protein is CSVEEAANTEAFF. The CDR3 nucleotides read TGCAGCGTTGAAGAGGCGGCGAACACTGAAGCTTTCTTT. The V gene is TRBV29-1, the J gene TRBJ1-1; no firm D call. This CDR3 region has 13 residues. Germline lookup yields CDR1 SQVTM and CDR2 ANQGSEA. The V and J ends lost 0 bases and 1 base respectively, with 6 bases between them.